Listed below are T cell receptor beta chains from one sample, sequenced in a study of blood T cells in healthy people across ages. Each CDR3 protein is one row after TCRdb ran MiXCR on the 5' RACE reads. The repertoire has about 900,000 distinct CDR3 sequences, around 46% of them found once; the top ten carry 13%. The source material was blood. The receptors come from a man aged 25 to 40 in good health. The CDR3 runs from the conserved cysteine through the conserved F or W. D genes are given only for firm matches. The size of a clone is reported for some rows only, either as once, few or many, or as a class for expanded clones.

V	J	size	D	DNA	CDR3
TRBV20-1	TRBJ1-6	.	.	TGCAGTGCTAGAGATGGGGGGTTCGATAATTCACCCCTCCACTTT	CSARDGGFDNSPLHF
TRBV29-1	TRBJ2-1	.	.	TGCAGCGTTTTCGGGACCTACAATGAGCAGTTCTTC	CSVFGTYNEQFF
TRBV28	TRBJ2-1	few	.	TGTGCCAGCAGCCGGGGGGAGGACAGGTACAATGAGCAGTTCTTC	CASSRGEDRYNEQFF
TRBV5-1	TRBJ1-1	.	.	TGCGCCAGCAGCTTGGCGGGGCCGGGCTACACTGAAGCTTTCTTT	CASSLAGPGYTEAFF
TRBV28	TRBJ1-2	.	TRBD1	TGTGCCAGCAGTTTGACAGGGGGTTCGAGTGGCTACACCTTC	CASSLTGGSSGYTF
TRBV30	TRBJ2-5	.	.	TGTGCCTGGAGTGTACTGCGGATCCAAGAGACCCAGTACTTC	CAWSVLRIQETQYF
TRBV9	TRBJ1-4	.	.	TGTGCCAGCAGCGGCAAAGGGGCAACTAATGAAAAACTGTTTTTT	CASSGKGATNEKLFF
TRBV20-1	TRBJ2-7	.	TRBD1	TGCAGTGCTCCTATCCTTGGGGACAGGGTATCCGAGCAGTACTTC	CSAPILGDRVSEQYF
TRBV28	TRBJ1-1	.	.	TGTGCCAGCAGTTTAGTTGGGGGGCTAAGGTCTGAAGCTTTCTTT	CASSLVGGLRSEAFF
TRBV3-1	TRBJ2-5	few	.	TGTGCCAGCAGCCAAGGTTTTTTAGAGACCCAGTACTTC	CASSQGFLETQYF
TRBV28	TRBJ2-1	.	TRBD1	TGTGCCAGCAGCCTAGATTGGACAGGGGTTACAATAGGGTCCTACAATGAGCAGTTCTTC	CASSLDWTGVTIGSYNEQFF
TRBV6-4	TRBJ2-3	many	.	TGTGCCAGCAGTGACTCTCGGGGGTCCCCAGATACGCAGTATTTT	CASSDSRGSPDTQYF
TRBV29-1	TRBJ2-7	.	TRBD2	TGCGGCGTTGAAGGGACTAGCGGGATTTACTCCTACGAGCAGTACTTC	CGVEGTSGIYSYEQYF
TRBV3-1	TRBJ1-6	few	TRBD1	TGTGCCAGCAGCGAGGGGACAGCCTTAAGATCACCCCTCCACTTT	CASSEGTALRSPLHF
TRBV6-5	TRBJ1-2	.	.	TGTGCCAGCGCCGAGGTCGCAGGGGATGGCTACACCTTC	CASAEVAGDGYTF
TRBV27	TRBJ1-4	.	.	TGTGCCAGCAGTTTATCGACGGGGATCCCTGAAAAACTGTTTTTT	CASSLSTGIPEKLFF
TRBV6-6	TRBJ2-5	few	.	TGTGCCAGCTGGCAGGGAAGTAGTCAAGAGACCCAGTACTTC	CASWQGSSQETQYF
TRBV20-1	TRBJ1-2	.	.	TGCAGTGCTAGTCAACAAAACTATGGCTACACCTTC	CSASQQNYGYTF
TRBV9	TRBJ2-7	.	TRBD2	TGTGCCAGCAGCGTTGGGCTAGCGGGGACGCACGCCTACAATGAGCAGTACTTC	CASSVGLAGTHAYNEQYF
TRBV4-1	TRBJ2-3	few	.	TGCGCCAGCAGCCAAGGTCCGGGGAGCACAGATACGCAGTATTTT	CASSQGPGSTDTQYF
TRBV6-1	TRBJ2-3	.	.	TGTGCCAGCAGTGAAGAGCGGGCCGCCCCAGATACGCAGTATTTT	CASSEERAAPDTQYF
TRBV6-1	TRBJ1-4	.	.	TGTGCCAGCAGCCCGAGGACACCCGATAATGAAAAACTGTTTTTT	CASSPRTPDNEKLFF
TRBV9	TRBJ2-3	.	.	TGTGCCAGCAGCCAGATAGCGGTCTCCACAGATACGCAGTATTTT	CASSQIAVSTDTQYF
TRBV28	TRBJ1-5	.	.	TGTGCCAGCAGTTGGGCAGGCCTGAGGGATAGCAATCAGCCCCAGCATTTT	CASSWAGLRDSNQPQHF
TRBV6-1	TRBJ2-7	few	TRBD2	TGTGCCAGCACGGGAGGACATTTTCTTGGTTACGAGCAGTACTTC	CASTGGHFLGYEQYF
TRBV4-2	TRBJ2-3	many	TRBD1	TGTGCCAGCAGCCAAGATAAGGGACAGGGGTCAGATACGCAGTATTTT	CASSQDKGQGSDTQYF
TRBV7-2	TRBJ2-2	.	TRBD1	TGTGCCAGCAGCTACGGGACAGGGGTTGGGACCGGGGAGCTGTTTTTT	CASSYGTGVGTGELFF
TRBV7-6	TRBJ2-1	.	TRBD1	TGTGCCAGCAGACGAACTTGGGGACAGGATGACAATGAGCAGTTCTTC	CASRRTWGQDDNEQFF
TRBV4-1	TRBJ1-2	few	TRBD1	TGCGCCAGCAGCCAGGGACAGGGGGTCAACTATGGCTACACCTTC	CASSQGQGVNYGYTF
TRBV18	TRBJ1-5	.	.	TGTGCCAGCTCACGCTTAGGGACGTTCAGCCAAGCTCAGCCCCAGCATTTT	CASSRLGTFSQAQPQHF
TRBV28	TRBJ1-6	.	TRBD1	TGTGCCAGCAGTCCGCTCGACAGGGACGGCTCACCCCTCCACTTT	CASSPLDRDGSPLHF
TRBV24-1	TRBJ1-5	.	TRBD1	TGTGCCACCAGTGAATCAGGGGGCAATCAGCCTCAGCATTTT	CATSESGGNQPQHF
TRBV4-1	TRBJ1-1	.	TRBD1	TGCGCCAGCGGACAGACAGGGGGGAGCACGGAAGCTTTCTTT	CASGQTGGSTEAFF
TRBV4-3	TRBJ2-5	.	.	TGCGCCAGCAGCCCTCGCGAGGGCCAAGAGACCCAGTACTTC	CASSPREGQETQYF
TRBV12-3/TRBV12-4	TRBJ2-3	many	.	TGTGCCAGCAGTCGCACCCTGGGGGAAGATACGCAGTATTTT	CASSRTLGEDTQYF
TRBV10-3	TRBJ1-5	few	.	TGTGCCATCAGTGAGTCGAACGGGGGCGGCAATCAGCCCCAGCATTTT	CAISESNGGGNQPQHF
TRBV29-1	TRBJ1-2	.	TRBD1	TGCAGCGCGGGACAGGGGGCTGGCTACACCTTC	CSAGQGAGYTF
TRBV12-3/TRBV12-4	TRBJ2-3	.	.	TGTGCCGGCAGTATTAGCATGGGCACAGATACGCAGTATTTT	CAGSISMGTDTQYF
TRBV7-9	TRBJ2-1	.	.	TGTGCCAGCAGCGCCTTAGTGGGCGCTCTGTCGACGTACAATGAGCAGTTCTTC	CASSALVGALSTYNEQFF
TRBV12-3/TRBV12-4	TRBJ1-1	few	TRBD1	TGTGCCAGCACTACCACGACAGGGGGGGACACTGAAGCTTTCTTT	CASTTTTGGDTEAFF